The 32 T cell receptor beta chains given below trace back to one sample, sequenced in a study of T cells after yellow fever vaccination. TCRdb re-derived calls from the 5' RACE reads in MiXCR, one entry per CDR3 protein. The table includes about 5,800 distinct CDR3 sequences, under 8% detected once. The starting material was PBMCs, either bulk or a sorted T-cell subset (CD4+, CD8+, memory, or dextramer-sorted; not recorded which), obtained approximately 15 days after the first yellow fever vaccination. The receptors were sampled from a man aged 18 to 30 who received the YFV17D yellow fever vaccine.

This clonotype was observed at least ten times. The V call is TRBV12-3 or TRBV12-4, the J call TRBJ1-4, with D unresolved. The CDR3 runs 15 residues. V lost 0 bases, J lost 6 bases, and 11 bases lay in between. The CDR3 nucleotides are TGTGCCAGCAGTTTAGCCCACCAAGAGGATGAAAAACTGTTTTTT. It is translated as CASSLAHQEDEKLFF.

This clonotype was observed many times. The chain carries TRBV5-1 and TRBJ2-3, with 10 bases fitting TRBD2. CDR1 SGHRS and CDR2 YFSETQ come from the germline V gene. V trimming: 7 bases; J trimming: 0 bases; junction bases outside the gene matches: 14. There are 18 residues in the CDR3. Here the CDR3 DNA reads TGCGCCAGCGGATTTGGAGGCACTAGCGGGGTTAGCACAGATACGCAGTATTTT. Translation gives CASGFGGTSGVSTDTQYF.

This clonotype was observed at least ten times. The chain employs TRBV7-9 and TRBJ1-2; maybe TRBD1 (5 bases). Trimming left V 5 bases short and J 4 bases short, with 11 bases between. The CDR3 totals 13 residues. Germline assignment: CDR1 SEHNR and CDR2 FQNEAQ (reference sequence). The CDR3 is CASSGQGSYGYTF. CDR3 coding DNA: TGTGCCAGCAGCGGCCAGGGAAGCTATGGCTACACCTTC. Full variable domain (remainder filled in from reference TRBV7-9 and TRBJ1-2): DTGVSQNPRHKITKRGQNVTFRCDPISEHNRLYWYRQTLGQGPEFLTYFQNEAQLEKSRLLSDRFSAERPKGSFSTLEIQRTEQGDSAMYLCASSGQGSYGYTFGSGTRLTVV.

There are many counts of this clonotype. One junction end does not reproduce the germline sequence, and a read error may be involved. This rearrangement joins TRBV19 to TRBJ1-1, with D perhaps matching TRBD1 (5 bases). Germline CDR1 LNHDA, CDR2 SQIVND (reference sequence). The CDR3 is 9 amino acids. CDR3 sequence reads: CASPNGGDF. CDR3 DNA sequence: TGTGCCAGCCCTAACGGGGGGGACTTT.

This clonotype was recorded many times. The rearrangement uses TRBV3-1 and TRBJ1-2; tentative D call: TRBD1 (5 bases). Trimming shortened V by 5 bases and J by 7 bases, and 14 bases separated the two germline ends. The germline gives CDR1 LGHDT, CDR2 YNNKEL (reference sequence). The CDR3 is 13 amino acids. CDR3 in DNA: TGTGCCAGCAGCGGGGACCGGCGCTCTGGCTACACCTTC. Residues: CASSGDRRSGYTF.

There are many counts of this clonotype. CDR3 protein: CASSPSGVGAYEQYV. The CDR3 DNA reads as TGTGCCAGCAGTCCAAGTGGGGTGGGCGCCTACGAGCAGTACGTC. V and J are TRBV28 and TRBJ2-7; unclear D gene. V shed 5 bases and J shed 2 bases, with 16 bases lying between them. The CDR3 consists of 15 residues. CDR1 and CDR2 from the germline V gene are MDHEN and SYDVKM.

This clonotype has ten or more counts. In nucleotides, the CDR3 is TGCAGTGCTCAGACCAGTAAAGAGACCCAGTACTTC. It specifies CSAQTSKETQYF. The chain recombines TRBV20-1 with TRBJ2-5; D gene uncertain. Germline CDR1 is DFQATT and CDR2 is SNEGSKA (reference sequence). There are 12 residues in the CDR3. With 5 bases removed from V and 3 bases from J, the gap between germline ends came to 10 bases.

In this sample, this clonotype turned up many times. The chain uses TRBV7-6 and TRBJ2-3; D unclear. Germline assignment: CDR1 SGHVS and CDR2 FNYEAQ. V was cut by 2 bases and J by 0 bases, with 9 bases left in between. The CDR3 is 15 residues long. The CDR3 DNA sequence: TGTGCCAGCAGCTTACCTGCTACTAGCACAGATACGCAGTATTTT. Protein product: CASSLPATSTDTQYF. The entire variable domain, with the rest obtained from reference TRBV7-6 and TRBJ2-3, is as follows: GAGVSQSPRYKVTKRGQDVALRCDPISGHVSLYWYRQALGQGPEFLTYFNYEAQQDKSGLPNDRFSAERPEGSISTLTIQRTEQRDSAMYRCASSLPATSTDTQYFGPGTRLTVL.

This clonotype was detected many times. The chain carries TRBV5-1 and TRBJ2-2; no reliable D call. V lost 4 bases and J lost 5, with 12 bases in between. The CDR3 has 14 residues. CDR1 and CDR2 (germline): SGHRS, YFSETQ. The DNA of the CDR3 is TGCGCCAGCAGCCCCCTACCCGATACCGGGGAGCTGTTTTTT. This gives the protein CASSPLPDTGELFF.

This clonotype showed up many times. CDR3 nucleotides: TGTGCCAGCAGTTTAGGACGGGCTGGCTACACCTTC. Residues: CASSLGRAGYTF. V gene TRBV12-3 or TRBV12-4 combines with J gene TRBJ1-2, with D hard to call. Trimming cost V 1 base and J 7 bases, with 7 bases left between them. The length of the CDR3 is 12 residues.

This clonotype occurred many times. This sequence joins TRBV30 and TRBJ2-2, with 7 bases lining up with TRBD2. J gave up 7 bases and V 0 bases, and 5 bases lay outside the gene matches. The CDR3 runs 14 residues. The germline gives CDR1 GTSNPN, CDR2 SVGIG (reference sequence). The CDR3 DNA sequence: TGTGCCTGGAGTGTAGGAGCGGGGTACGGGGAGCTGTTTTTT. Translating it yields CAWSVGAGYGELFF.

This clonotype was seen at least ten times. The chain couples TRBV7-9 to TRBJ1-1; TRBD1 aligns across 7 bases. Germline V CDR1 and CDR2: SEHNR, FQNEAQ (reference sequence). This CDR3 is built from 14 residues. Losses at the gene ends were 3 bases for V and 4 bases for J; bases not matched to a gene: 5. The CDR3 bases are TGTGCCAGCAGCTTGACAGGGCAGGGCACTGAAGCTTTCTTT. It encodes CASSLTGQGTEAFF.

This clonotype was observed at least ten times. The chain employs TRBV4-3 and TRBJ1-2; D gene uncertain. The germline gives CDR1 LGHNA, CDR2 YSLEER. V gave up 1 base and J gave up 5 bases, with 14 bases separating them. The CDR3 has 15 amino acids. The chain's CDR3 is CASSQVGLPLYGYTF. CDR3 coding DNA: TGCGCCAGCAGCCAAGTAGGCCTGCCCTTATATGGCTACACCTTC.

By share of the sample, this clonotype is medium-sized (0.01 to 0.1%). The rearrangement uses TRBV6-6 and TRBJ2-3; perhaps TRBD1 as D (6 bases). The CDR3 consists of 18 residues. The germline CDR1 and CDR2 sequences are MNHNY and SVGAGI (reference sequence). V lost 3 bases to trimming and J lost 2 bases, with 21 bases between them. The CDR3 nucleotides read TGTGCCAGCAGTTATACCTCCGGAGGACAGCGTCTCACAGATACGCAGTATTTT. It is translated as CASSYTSGGQRLTDTQYF.

This clonotype was observed at least ten times. The genes are TRBV9 and TRBJ2-5; 10 bases fit TRBD1. This CDR3 has 16 residues. After removal of 4 bases from V and 4 bases from J, the junction contained 10 bases not matched to a gene. Germline V gene lookup returns CDR1 SGDLS and CDR2 YYNGEE. The CDR3 nucleotides are TGTGCCAGCAGCTCTAACCGCGGGACAGGGGTAGAGACCCAGTACTTC. It specifies CASSSNRGTGVETQYF.

The sample holds many counts of this clonotype. The chain employs TRBV6-2 or TRBV6-3 and TRBJ2-7, with D possibly matching TRBD1 (5 bases). Germline V lookup: CDR1 MNHEY, CDR2 SVGEGT. The CDR3 spans 13 residues. Deletions cut 4 bases from V and 4 bases from J, with 11 bases between. The CDR3 loop reads CASSSSRVYEQYV. For the CDR3, the DNA is TGTGCCAGCAGTTCTTCCAGGGTTTACGAGCAGTACGTC.

This clonotype was seen ten or more times. V and J are TRBV29-1 and TRBJ2-7; D ambiguous. V was pared by 1 base and J by 2 bases, with 6 bases between. CDR1 SQVTM and CDR2 ANQGSEA come from the germline V gene. The length of the CDR3 is 12 residues. The CDR3 protein is CSVEVDTYEQYF. The CDR3 coding sequence is TGCAGCGTTGAAGTTGACACCTACGAGCAGTACTTC.

This clonotype qualifies as medium-sized. The J gene is TRBJ2-1, the V gene TRBV14; D remains ambiguous. V was shortened by 0 bases and J by 10 bases, with 10 bases between the two germline ends. Germline V gene lookup returns CDR1 SGHDN and CDR2 FVKESK. CDR3 length: 13 residues. CDR3 coding DNA: TGTGCCAGCAGCCAAGATCTTCGGTCAGAGCAGTTCTTC. Amino acid sequence: CASSQDLRSEQFF.

The sample holds many counts of this clonotype. The chain recombines TRBV20-1 with TRBJ1-2, with 7 bases that match TRBD1. This CDR3 is built from 13 residues. Germline-derived CDR1 and CDR2 are DFQATT and SNEGSKA (reference sequence). After removal of 5 bases from V and 8 bases from J, the junction contained 11 bases not matched to a gene. The CDR3 DNA is TGCAGTGCTGTCGAGCCGACAGGGCTGGGCTACACCTTC. Translating gives CSAVEPTGLGYTF.

The table lists this clonotype with many counts. V gene TRBV20-1 combines with J gene TRBJ1-1; possible D gene TRBD1, 6 bases. The germline gives CDR1 DFQATT, CDR2 SNEGSKA (reference sequence). Trimming removed 3 bases at V and 2 bases at J, with 13 bases between. The CDR3 has 14 amino acids. The CDR3: CSASQGGGNTEAFF. The CDR3 DNA is TGCAGTGCTAGCCAGGGCGGGGGCAACACTGAAGCTTTCTTT.

This clonotype was picked up many times. The chain has TRBV6-5 and TRBJ2-7, with TRBD1 identical over 7 bases. After removal of 2 bases from V and 7 bases from J, the junction contained 5 bases not matched to a gene. This CDR3 comprises 13 residues. Looked up from germline, CDR1 is MNHEY and CDR2 is SVGAGI. CDR3 in DNA: TGTGCCAGCAGTTACCGACAGGGCTGGGAGCAGTACTTC. Its protein is CASSYRQGWEQYF.

This clonotype was detected many times. This chain joins TRBV5-1 and TRBJ2-2; possibly TRBD1 for D (5 bases). Trimming took off 3 bases at V and 2 bases at J, with 8 bases between the two ends. This CDR3 has 14 amino acids. Germline CDR1 reads SGHRS; CDR2 reads YFSETQ. The CDR3 region is CASSYGQNTGELFF. CDR3 sequence (DNA): TGCGCCAGCAGCTACGGACAAAACACCGGGGAGCTGTTTTTT. Looking up the rest from reference TRBV5-1 and TRBJ2-2 gives the full variable domain: KAGVTQTPRYLIKTRGQQVTLSCSPISGHRSVSWYQQTPGQGLQFLFEYFSETQRNKGNFPGRFSGRQFSNSRSEMNVSTLELGDSALYLCASSYGQNTGELFFGEGSRLTVL.

There are many counts of this clonotype. This chain uses TRBV9 with TRBJ2-3, with 8 bases lining up with TRBD1. The CDR3 runs 15 residues. V shed 3 bases and J 7 bases; nucleotides not matched to a gene: 10. Germline CDR1 and CDR2: SGDLS and YYNGEE. DNA of the CDR3: TGTGCCAGCAGCGACCGGGACAGGCTCCTTAATACGCAGTATTTT. This sequence encodes CASSDRDRLLNTQYF.

This clonotype was observed a few times. At one of its ends the junction is not consistent with the germline gene, which may arise from a read error. This rearrangement joins TRBV20-1 to TRBJ2-1, with 11 bases fitting TRBD2. Per germline, CDR1 DFQATT and CDR2 SNEGSKA (reference sequence). This CDR3 has 17 amino acids. The CDR3: CCARDYELAGAPSEQFF. DNA for the CDR3: TGCTGTGCTAGAGATTATGAACTAGCGGGGGCCCCGTCTGAGCAGTTCTTC.

This clonotype was recorded at least ten times. The rearrangement joins TRBV6-5 to TRBJ1-1; D not resolved. The germline CDR1 and CDR2 sequences are MNHEY and SVGAGI. The V end lost 0 bases, the J end lost 1 base, and 9 bases lay between the germline ends. This CDR3 has 15 amino acids. The CDR3 region has the DNA TGTGCCAGCAGTTACTCCGGGGTTGGGAACACTGAAGCTTTCTTT. This sequence encodes CASSYSGVGNTEAFF.

This clonotype was detected ten times or more. V gene TRBV27 combines with J gene TRBJ2-3; 10 bases are shared with TRBD2. The CDR3 has 16 amino acids. The junction had 9 bases not matched to a gene; V was cut back by 3 bases and J by 6 bases. Germline V gene data show CDR1 as MNHEY and CDR2 as SMNVEV (reference sequence). The CDR3 sequence is CASSFLAGGPGDTQYF. For the CDR3, the DNA is TGTGCCAGCAGTTTCTTAGCGGGGGGCCCGGGGGATACGCAGTATTTT.

This clonotype has ten or more counts. This rearrangement joins TRBV5-1 to TRBJ1-1; D might be TRBD1 (5 bases). Trimming cost V 7 bases and J 0 bases, with 16 bases left between them. CDR3 size: 15 residues. Germline-derived CDR1 and CDR2 are SGHRS and YFSETQ. Here the CDR3 reads CASSIPGRMNTEAFF. The DNA of the CDR3 is TGCGCCAGCTCCATTCCGGGGCGAATGAACACTGAAGCTTTCTTT.

This clonotype was counted ten times or more. The rearrangement uses TRBV5-8 and TRBJ2-3; D might be TRBD2 (5 bases). V lost 2 bases and J lost 2, with 15 bases in between. CDR1 SGHTS and CDR2 YDEGEE come from the germline V gene. The CDR3 consists of 16 residues. CDR3 in amino acids: CASSFSGVRDTDTQYF. The DNA of the CDR3 is TGTGCCAGCAGCTTTTCTGGCGTGAGGGACACAGATACGCAGTATTTT.

This clonotype was recorded many times. The chain has TRBV12-3 or TRBV12-4 and TRBJ1-1; D is unclear. The V and J ends lost 3 bases and 3 bases respectively, with 8 bases between them. The CDR3 has 13 amino acids. CDR3 in DNA: TGTGCCAGCAGTTTTGGTGGGGACACTGAAGCTTTCTTT. Its protein product is CASSFGGDTEAFF.

This clonotype showed up many times. The CDR3 nucleotides read TGTGCCAGCAGCCCGGGACAGTCGAACACCGGGGAGCTGTTTTTT. Protein: CASSPGQSNTGELFF. The gene calls are TRBV7-9 and TRBJ2-2; 7 nucleotides align to TRBD1. This CDR3 region has 15 residues. Germline values: CDR1 SEHNR, CDR2 FQNEAQ (reference sequence). The V segment lost 5 bases and the J segment 0 bases; nucleotides outside the gene matches: 3.

In its sample, this clonotype is medium-sized. V gene TRBV20-1 combines with J gene TRBJ1-2, with D hard to call. CDR3 size: 15 residues. In germline, CDR1 is DFQATT, CDR2 SNEGSKA (reference sequence). Trimming cost V 6 bases and J 0 bases, with 17 bases left between them. The CDR3 region is CSARRVGPANYGYTF. CDR3 nucleotide sequence: TGCAGTGCGCGAAGGGTCGGTCCCGCTAACTATGGCTACACCTTC.

This clonotype was detected many times. The chain combines TRBV7-9 with TRBJ2-1, with D uncertain. CDR3 length equals 18 residues. Trimming pared 5 bases from V and 1 base from J, leaving 21 bases between. Germline CDR1 and CDR2: SEHNR and FQNEAQ (reference sequence). The DNA of the CDR3 is TGTGCCAGCAGCCGCCCCCCCCGCTGGGTAAGATCCTACAATGAGCAGTTCTTC. Encoded protein: CASSRPPRWVRSYNEQFF.